These 6 T cell receptor beta chains share one sample of origin, sequenced in a study of OX40 agonist ivuxolimab in advanced cancers. TCRdb keeps only in-frame clones here, not all; method: immunoSEQ multiplex PCR. The sample has some 60,000 clones, approximately 80% seen once. This material consisted of CD4+ or CD8+ T cells sorted from blood, taken in a trial of the OX40 agonist ivuxolimab. Receptors were obtained from an adult with an advanced solid tumor such as melanoma, head and neck, liver or kidney cancer.

The V and J genes are TRBV11-1 and TRBJ2-7; no clear D gene. Trimming took off 1 base at V and 3 bases at J, with 10 bases between the two ends. CDR3 length: 14 residues. Looked up from germline, CDR1 is SGHAT and CDR2 is FQDESV (reference sequence). DNA for the CDR3: TGTGCCAGCAGCTTAGAGGTAGGGTTCTACGAGCAGTACTTC. This gives the protein CASSLEVGFYEQYF.

The chain employs TRBV6-1 and TRBJ2-2, with D unresolved. This CDR3 has 13 residues. CDR1 is MNHNS, CDR2 SASEGT, per germline. Trimming removed 5 bases from V and 6 bases from J, with 10 bases in between. CDR3 sequence (DNA): TGTGCCAGCAGTACCTGGAATGCCGGGGAGCTGTTTTTT. Protein: CASSTWNAGELFF.

The chain joins TRBV4-2 to TRBJ1-6; 7 bases are a match to TRBD1. This CDR3 region has 15 residues. J gave up 5 bases and V 8 bases, and 9 bases lay outside the gene matches. Per germline, CDR1 LGHNA and CDR2 YNFKEQ. Written as DNA, the CDR3 is TGTGCCAGCGCCCCAGGGGGACAAAATAATTCACCCCTCCACTTT. Protein: CASAPGGQNNSPLHF.

This clone was counted between two and nine times. The chain carries TRBV29-1 and TRBJ2-7, with 14 positions matching TRBD2. The CDR3 covers 14 residues. The ends lost 3 bases at V and 3 bases at J; junction bases unmatched: 1. Germline V gives CDR1 SQVTM, CDR2 ANQGSEA. The DNA of the CDR3 is TGCAGCGTTGACGGGACTAGCGGGAGCTACGAGCAGTACTTC. This sequence encodes CSVDGTSGSYEQYF.

J is TRBJ2-7 and V is TRBV2; D ambiguous. V was shortened by 3 bases and J by 0 bases, with 12 bases between the two germline ends. The CDR3 sequence is 15 residues long. The germline CDR1 and CDR2 sequences are SNHLY and FYNNEI. Written as DNA, the CDR3 is TGTGCCAGCAGTGAGCGCCAGTGGGCCTCCTACGAGCAGTACTTC. The encoded protein is CASSERQWASYEQYF.

This rearrangement joins TRBV7-2 to TRBJ2-7, with 9 positions matching TRBD1. The junction had 7 bases not matched to a gene; V was cut back by 5 bases and J by 2 bases. Germline V gene lookup returns CDR1 SGHTA and CDR2 FQGNSA. The CDR3 spans 15 residues. CDR3 in amino acids: CASSTTGQGPYEQYF. The DNA for the CDR3 is TGTGCCAGCAGCACCACAGGACAGGGGCCCTACGAGCAGTACTTC. Complete variable domain (other parts from reference TRBV7-2 and TRBJ2-7): GAGVSQSPSNKVTEKGKDVELRCDPISGHTALYWYRQSLGQGLEFLIYFQGNSAPDKSGLPSDRFSAERTGGSVSTLTIQRTQQEDSAVYLCASSTTGQGPYEQYFGPGTRLTVT.